Sequencing of this TCR beta chain was carried out in a study of blood T cell repertoires in COVID-19. Study overall: Samples came from the United States, Italy and Spain, spanning acute and convalescent COVID-19. T cells, B-cell-depleted T cells, or PBMCs supplied cDNA or gDNA.

Original methodology: How many nucleated cells were present was estimated from reference gene primer amplification. This table comes from immunoSEQ multiplex PCR, and its TCRdb copy is limited to in-frame clones, with some not included. The V and J calls and clone size come from that table; D and trimming were worked out from the DNA. This table has more than 95,000 clones, about 85% appearing once. Trimming cost V 0 bases and J 3 bases; bases outside gene matches: 3. Germline-derived CDR1 and CDR2 are SGHVS and FQNEAQ. This CDR3 region has 15 residues. The receptor comes from a man aged 50-59 years with acute or convalescent COVID-19. The sequenced material came from peripheral blood. The J gene is TRBJ2-7, the V gene TRBV7-8; TRBD2 matches 9 bases. CDR3 DNA sequence: TGTGCCAGCAGCTTAGCCGGACTAGCGCTCTACGAGCAGTACTTC. Translated, it gives CASSLAGLALYEQYF. Looking up the rest from reference TRBV7-8 and TRBJ2-7 gives the full variable domain: GAGVSQSPRYKVAKRGQDVALRCDPISGHVSLFWYQQALGQGPEFLTYFQNEAQLDKSGLPSDRFFAERPEGSVSTLKIQRTQQEDSAVYLCASSLAGLALYEQYFGPGTRLTVT.